Listed here are 27 T cell receptor beta chains from one sample, sequenced in a study of response to subunit inactivated influenza vaccine (dated by TCRdb to about 2018). Libraries were built with RT-PCR. Sequencing was performed on an Illumina HiSeq 2500. In-frame beta chains were kept once TCRdb had trimmed the public reads at Q25 with fastp and called clones with MiXCR. Identical CDR3 proteins give one entry, which carries the most common genes and DNA. This sample lists some 850,000 distinct CDR3 sequences; roughly 18% were detected once. The ten largest clones capture roughly a tenth of the sample. The starting material was PBMCs from blood, obtained 5 days after vaccination. The receptors originated from a man aged 50 to 59 who received an inactivated influenza vaccine. Donor details come from another sample of the same person, matched by shared clones.

This clonotype occurred once. This chain links TRBV7-9 with TRBJ2-3, with D possibly matching TRBD2 (6 bases). The CDR3 runs 15 residues. In germline, CDR1 is SEHNR, CDR2 FQNEAQ (reference sequence). V was cut by 2 bases and J by 1 base, with 10 bases left in between. CDR3: CASSLSLARTDTQYF. CDR3 DNA: TGTGCCAGCAGCTTATCCCTAGCGCGCACAGATACGCAGTATTTT.

J is TRBJ2-3 and V is TRBV11-2, with TRBD2 matching over 9 bases. CDR3 length: 17 amino acids. Germline V lookup: CDR1 SGHAT, CDR2 FQNNGV. Unmatched junction bases numbered 17, after V lost 5 bases and J lost 8 bases. The CDR3 protein is CASSAHGASGVSATQYF. In DNA form, the CDR3 reads TGTGCCAGCAGCGCCCACGGGGCTAGCGGGGTTAGCGCTACGCAGTATTTT.

Only a few counts were recorded for this clonotype. The chain combines TRBV15 with TRBJ2-3, with a tentative D call TRBD2 (7 bases). The germline CDR1 and CDR2 sequences are LNHNV and YYDKDF (reference sequence). V lost 3 bases, J lost 6 bases, and 13 bases lay in between. The CDR3 covers 14 residues. CDR3 nucleotide sequence: TGTGCCACCAGCAGGGGGGGGCCAAGTGATACGCAGTATTTT. Protein product: CATSRGGPSDTQYF.

This clonotype has more than one count but fewer than ten. The chain employs TRBV20-1 and TRBJ1-5, with TRBD1 as a possible D gene (6 bases). With 0 bases removed from V and 5 bases from J, the gap between germline ends came to 11 bases. The CDR3 length is 14 residues. Germline assignment: CDR1 DFQATT and CDR2 SNEGSKA (reference sequence). The CDR3 is CSARDSPGDQPQHF. The CDR3 DNA reads as TGCAGTGCTAGAGATAGCCCAGGGGATCAGCCCCAGCATTTT.

J is TRBJ2-3 and V is TRBV30; 9 bases map to TRBD1. With V trimmed by 0 bases and J by 3 bases, 7 bases remained unmatched. Germline V CDR1 and CDR2: GTSNPN, SVGIG (reference sequence). CDR3 length: 16 amino acids. The CDR3 spells CAWSVPGQGPTDTQYF. In DNA, the CDR3 is TGTGCCTGGAGTGTACCGGGACAGGGCCCTACAGATACGCAGTATTTT.

This clonotype was detected a few times. V usage is TRBV20-1 and J usage is TRBJ2-1; D gene unclear. Germline assignment: CDR1 DFQATT and CDR2 SNEGSKA (reference sequence). V was shortened by 0 bases and J by 0 bases, with 12 bases between the two germline ends. The CDR3 is 16 amino acids. CDR3 sequence (DNA): TGCAGTGCTAGAGATCTCTATTCGAGCTCCTACAATGAGCAGTTCTTC. Encoded protein: CSARDLYSSSYNEQFF.

This clonotype was observed at least ten times. This chain uses TRBV25-1 with TRBJ2-1; no clear D. Germline-derived CDR1 and CDR2 are MGHDK and SYGVNS. V lost 4 bases and J 6 bases, leaving 10 bases between the germline ends. This CDR3 comprises 13 residues. The CDR3 spells CASSGKVGNEQFF. The CDR3 nucleotides are TGTGCCAGCAGTGGGAAAGTAGGCAATGAGCAGTTCTTC.

This clonotype was counted ten times or more. The rearrangement uses TRBV5-6 and TRBJ2-7; no firm D call. In germline, CDR1 is SGHDT, CDR2 YYEEEE. Trimming removed 0 bases from V and 4 bases from J, with 8 bases in between. The CDR3 is 13 residues long. CDR3 sequence reads: CASSLANPYEQYF. The CDR3 DNA is TGTGCCAGCAGCTTGGCCAACCCATACGAGCAGTACTTC.

This clonotype came up a few times. The chain links TRBV5-7 to TRBJ2-3; D unresolved. TRBV5-7 is an ORF; its function is uncertain. V lost 10 bases, J lost 7 bases, and 10 bases lay in between. This CDR3 has 10 residues. The CDR3 here is CAQLGNTQYF. In DNA, the CDR3 is TGTGCCCAGCTAGGAAATACGCAGTATTTT.

The chain is built from TRBV12-3 or TRBV12-4 and TRBJ1-6; TRBD1 is a possible D gene (5 bases). The CDR3 is 15 amino acids. The V end lost 5 bases, the J end lost 7 bases, and 15 bases lay between the germline ends. The CDR3 is CASSGVGVLNSPLHF. In DNA, the CDR3 is TGTGCCAGCAGTGGGGTGGGGGTTCTGAATTCACCCCTCCACTTT.

Ten or more counts support this clonotype. The chain joins TRBV4-2 to TRBJ2-7; D remains unclear. Germline lookup yields CDR1 LGHNA and CDR2 YNFKEQ. V lost 1 base to trimming and J lost 0 bases, with 4 bases between them. The CDR3 is made up of 13 amino acids. CDR3 nucleotides: TGTGCCAGCAGCCAAGGTGCCTCCTACGAGCAGTACTTC. Protein product: CASSQGASYEQYF.

There are a few counts of this clonotype. This rearrangement joins TRBV10-3 to TRBJ2-2, with D unclear. The germline CDR1 and CDR2 sequences are ENHRY and SYGVKD. V lost 3 bases and J lost 2, with 4 bases in between. The length of the CDR3 is 13 residues. The DNA for the CDR3 is TGTGCCATCAGTGAACTTAACACCGGGGAGCTGTTTTTT. Protein: CAISELNTGELFF.

The J gene is TRBJ2-1, the V gene TRBV4-3, with 8 positions matching TRBD2. Trimming took 4 bases from V and 8 from J; bases not matched to a gene: 4. CDR1 is LGHNA and CDR2 is YSLEER in the germline V gene. The CDR3 covers 13 residues. CDR3 protein: CASSPGLAHEQFF. For the CDR3, the DNA is TGCGCCAGCAGCCCCGGACTAGCTCATGAGCAGTTCTTC.

This clonotype has a handful of counts. V gene TRBV29-1 combines with J gene TRBJ2-5, with TRBD1 as a possible D gene (6 bases). With 5 bases removed from V and 5 bases from J, the gap between germline ends came to 18 bases. This CDR3 spans 14 amino acids. Germline CDR1 and CDR2: SQVTM and ANQGSEA. The CDR3 region is CSVRKRQGKETQYF. As DNA, the CDR3 is TGCAGCGTTCGGAAAAGGCAGGGGAAGGAGACCCAGTACTTC.

The chain is built from TRBV14 and TRBJ2-7; TRBD2 might be the D (6 bases). The CDR3 runs to 13 residues. Germline-derived CDR1 and CDR2 are SGHDN and FVKESK. V gave up 6 bases and J gave up 3 bases, with 12 bases separating them. CDR3 region: CASREIGGYEQYF. In DNA, the CDR3 is TGTGCCAGCAGAGAGATCGGGGGCTACGAGCAGTACTTC. The whole variable domain, remainder taken from reference TRBV14 and TRBJ2-7, is EAGVTQFPSHSVIEKGQTVTLRCDPISGHDNLYWYRRVMGKEIKFLLHFVKESKQDESGMPNNRFLAERTGGTYSTLKVQPAELEDSGVYFCASREIGGYEQYFGPGTRLTVT.

This clonotype has a count of ten or more. This chain uses TRBV25-1 with TRBJ1-2; D perhaps matches TRBD1 (5 bases). The germline V and J ends were trimmed by 3 bases and 3 bases, with 11 bases remaining between them. The germline gives CDR1 MGHDK, CDR2 SYGVNS. The CDR3 covers 14 residues. Here the CDR3 DNA reads TGTGCCAGCAGTGACAGCCAAGGGGACTATGGCTACACCTTC. This codes for CASSDSQGDYGYTF.

The sample holds a few counts of this clonotype. The chain is built from TRBV4-2 and TRBJ2-5; 9 bases line up with TRBD2. Looked up from germline, CDR1 is LGHNA and CDR2 is YNFKEQ. This CDR3 comprises 15 residues. Trimming at V came to 0 bases and at J to 6 bases, leaving 5 bases not matched to a gene. DNA for the CDR3: TGTGCCAGCAGCCAAGATGTAGCGGGGGTACAGACCCAGTACTTC. The encoded protein is CASSQDVAGVQTQYF.

This clonotype came up a few times. This chain uses TRBV10-2 with TRBJ2-3, with D tentatively TRBD2 (6 bases). The CDR3 loop spans 17 amino acids. Germline V gene data show CDR1 as WSHSY and CDR2 as SAAADI. V was pared by 3 bases and J by 2 bases, with 18 bases between. The CDR3 DNA sequence: TGCGCCAGCAGTGAAGCGAAGAGCGGGTGGAACACAGATACGCAGTATTTT. Amino acid sequence: CASSEAKSGWNTDTQYF.

The chain combines TRBV5-1 with TRBJ2-7, with D perhaps matching TRBD2 (5 bases). Germline assignment: CDR1 SGHRS and CDR2 YFSETQ. The CDR3 is 15 amino acids. The V end lost 1 base, the J end lost 5 bases, and 16 bases lay between the germline ends. The CDR3 region has the DNA TGCGCCAGCAGCTTGTTCGGGGAGCCCTACAACGAGCAGTACTTC. The encoded protein is CASSLFGEPYNEQYF.

The chain carries TRBV11-2 and TRBJ1-1; D is undetermined. There are 15 residues in the CDR3. In germline, CDR1 is SGHAT, CDR2 FQNNGV. Trimming pared 4 bases from V and 4 bases from J, leaving 16 bases between. As DNA, the CDR3 is TGTGCCAGCAGCTCGTTGCGGAGGGTGGGCACTGAAGCTTTCTTT. It encodes CASSSLRRVGTEAFF.

This clonotype was seen at least ten times. J is TRBJ2-3 and V is TRBV20-1; a weak D match, TRBD2 (6 bases). The CDR3 loop spans 13 amino acids. Germline V gene data show CDR1 as DFQATT and CDR2 as SNEGSKA (reference sequence). Trimming stripped 3 bases from V and 3 bases from J, with 10 bases between. This CDR3 is CSASGSGTDTQYF. In DNA, the CDR3 is TGCAGTGCTAGCGGGAGCGGGACAGATACGCAGTATTTT.

This clonotype was found many times. One junction end does not reproduce the germline sequence, and a read error may be involved. The chain uses TRBV10-3 and TRBJ2-7; 11 bases fit TRBD2. This CDR3 region has 12 residues. Germline loops: CDR1 ENHRY, CDR2 SYGVKD. CDR3 DNA sequence: TGTGCCATCAGTGAGCGGACTAGCGGGTCCCTATTC. As protein: CAISERTSGSLF.

The chain couples TRBV7-6 to TRBJ2-2; 7 bases fit TRBD2. Germline V lookup: CDR1 SGHVS, CDR2 FNYEAQ. J was trimmed by 4 bases and V by 1 base; bases with no gene match: 6. The CDR3 contains 16 residues. CDR3 sequence: CASSLGIGRSTGELFF. In DNA form, the CDR3 reads TGTGCCAGCAGCTTAGGCATCGGGAGGTCCACCGGGGAGCTGTTTTTT.

CDR3 nucleotide sequence: TGTGCCAGCAGCGGACAGGGATCTCATCGTTCTAGCACAGATACGCAGTATTTT. It encodes CASSGQGSHRSSTDTQYF. This chain joins TRBV5-6 and TRBJ2-3, with 8 bases that match TRBD1. Germline V CDR1 and CDR2: SGHDT, YYEEEE. Losses at the gene ends were 4 bases for V and 0 bases for J; bases not matched to a gene: 13. This CDR3 region has 18 residues. Based on the CDR3 plus reference TRBV5-6 and TRBJ2-3, the full variable domain is DAGVTQSPTHLIKTRGQQVTLRCSPKSGHDTVSWYQQALGQGPQFIFQYYEEEERQRGNFPDRFSGHQFPNYSSELNVNALLLGDSALYLCASSGQGSHRSSTDTQYFGPGTRLTVL.

The chain links TRBV6-2 or TRBV6-3 to TRBJ2-6; no definite D call. The CDR3 is 15 residues long. Trimming cost V 6 bases and J 0 bases, with 9 bases left between them. Germline V gene data show CDR1 as MNHEY and CDR2 as SVGEGT. For the CDR3, the DNA is TGTGCCAGCAGCAGATACAGCTCTGGGGCCAACGTCCTGACTTTC. Residues: CASSRYSSGANVLTF.

The chain links TRBV10-1 to TRBJ2-7, with 7 bases matching TRBD1. Per the germline V gene, CDR1 is WNHNN and CDR2 is SYGVQD (reference sequence). Trimming took 3 bases from V and 2 from J; bases not matched to a gene: 7. The length of the CDR3 is 15 residues. The CDR3 sequence: CASSDPTGTAYEQYF. The CDR3 DNA sequence: TGCGCCAGCAGTGACCCCACCGGGACAGCCTACGAGCAGTACTTC.

This clonotype was found once. This chain uses TRBV11-2 with TRBJ2-7; TRBD1 agrees at 7 bases. The CDR3 is 15 residues long. Germline loops: CDR1 SGHAT, CDR2 FQNNGV. V lost 1 base and J lost 3; bases outside the gene matches: 6. For the CDR3, the DNA is TGTGCCAGCAGCTTAGCCCAGGGGGTGGGCTACGAGCAGTACTTC. Translated, it gives CASSLAQGVGYEQYF.